Listed below are T cell receptor beta chains from one sample, sequenced in a study of T-cell reconstitution after alpha-beta-depleted transplantation in children. TCRdb used MiXCR to reprocess the PCR reads, holding one entry per CDR3 protein. The sample has 600,000 to 700,000 distinct CDR3 sequences, about an eighth seen once; the top ten hold 0.75% to 0.85%. Sequencing used PBMCs, obtained before TCRalphabeta/CD19-depleted stem cell transplant. The source is a girl aged 2 to 10 with congenital amegakaryocytic thrombocytopenia, due to receive a stem cell transplant. Both conserved end residues are part of each CDR3. The D gene is left open where the match is weak. Some rows mark clone size as missing; the rest say once, few, many or name a class of expanded clone.

-,TRBV30,TRBJ2-7,few,TGTGCCTGGAGTGTCGCGGGGAGGTCCTACGAGCAGTACTTC,CAWSVAGRSYEQYF
TRBD1,TRBV7-2,TRBJ2-3,-,TGTGCCAGCGGAGACAGGGCCGGAGATACGCAGTATTTT,CASGDRAGDTQYF
-,TRBV7-9,TRBJ1-1,many,TGTGCCAGCAGCGCACCGAACACTGAAGCTTTCTTT,CASSAPNTEAFF
-,TRBV4-1,TRBJ2-1,few,-,CASSFGPGQTRNEQFF
-,TRBV7-6,TRBJ1-4,many,TGTGCCAGCAGCACCGACTCAACTAGCGCAACTAATGAAAAACTGTTTTTT,CASSTDSTSATNEKLFF
-,TRBV10-3,TRBJ2-7,many,TGTGCCAGCGCTTCTAACTCCTACGAGCAGTACTTC,CASASNSYEQYF
-,TRBV7-8,TRBJ1-1,few,TGTGCCAGCAGCCCGGGACTTTTGACTGAAGCTTTCTTT,CASSPGLLTEAFF
TRBD2,TRBV2,TRBJ2-2,few,TGTGCCAGCACCCCGGGACTAGCCTTTCCCGGGGAGCTGTTTTTT,CASTPGLAFPGELFF
-,TRBV29-1,TRBJ2-1,few,TGCAGCGCCGATTCGGGCAATGAGCAGTTCTTC,CSADSGNEQFF
TRBD2,TRBV30,TRBJ2-1,-,TGTGCCTCGAGTGTGACTAGCTATATCTACAATGAGCAGTTCTTC,CASSVTSYIYNEQFF
TRBD2,TRBV7-9,TRBJ2-4,few,TGTGCCAGCAGCTCAGCGGGATATGAAGCCAAAAACATTCAGTACTTC,CASSSAGYEAKNIQYF
-,TRBV5-1,TRBJ2-2,many,TGCGCCAGCAGCGGGGATTTTCGTACCGGGGAGCTGTTTTTT,CASSGDFRTGELFF
-,TRBV11-1,TRBJ2-3,-,TGTGCCAGCAGCTTAGCGCTTGGTGGCGGGGCCTTTGGCACAGATACGCAGTATTTT,CASSLALGGGAFGTDTQYF
-,TRBV28,TRBJ2-1,-,TGTGCCAGCAACCCCGGGCTCAATGAGCAGTTCTTC,CASNPGLNEQFF
TRBD2,TRBV10-3,TRBJ2-5,many,TGTGCCATCAGTTCACTAGCGGGAACAGAGACCCAGTACTTC,CAISSLAGTETQYF
TRBD1,TRBV10-3,TRBJ1-4,few,TGTGCCATCAGTGATACAGGGGGCGGTGAAAAACTGTTTTTT,CAISDTGGGEKLFF
-,TRBV20-1,TRBJ2-2,many,TGCAGTGCTAGCCCGGTTACAGTCCCCGGGGAGCTGTTTTTT,CSASPVTVPGELFF
-,TRBV5-1,TRBJ2-7,many,TGCGCCAGCAGCTTGGGAAGGAACAGGGAGCGCGAGTACTTC,CASSLGRNREREYF
-,TRBV3-1,TRBJ2-6,-,TGTGCCTGCAGCCAAGAAGTGGGCGTACGCTCTGGGGCCAACGTCCTGACTTTC,CACSQEVGVRSGANVLTF
-,TRBV5-1,TRBJ2-7,many,TGCGCCAGCACAGGACGGGGCTACGAGCAGTACTTC,CASTGRGYEQYF
-,TRBV20-1,TRBJ2-1,many,TGCAGTTGCGATATCCCCCACTACAATGAGCAGTTCTTC,CSCDIPHYNEQFF
TRBD2,TRBV12-3/TRBV12-4,TRBJ2-5,few,TGTGCCAGCAGTTTAGCCGGCCGGGGGGAAGAGACCCAGTACTTC,CASSLAGRGEETQYF
-,TRBV4-1,TRBJ2-2,many,TGCGCCAGCAGTTCAGGGGCGTTAGCGAACACCGGGGAGCTGTTTTTT,CASSSGALANTGELFF
TRBD2,TRBV12-3/TRBV12-4,TRBJ2-2,-,TGTGCCACCTCCCTGGGACTACCCACCGGGGAGCTGTTTTTT,CATSLGLPTGELFF